This TCR beta chain is drawn from a study of blood T cell repertoires in COVID-19. Overall study: Both acute and convalescent COVID-19 samples were obtained from the United States, Italy and Spain. PBMCs, B-cell-depleted T cells, or T cells were the source of the cDNA or gDNA that made up the material.

TCRdb's table, derived via immunoSEQ multiplex PCR, lists solely in-frame clones and lacks some. This repertoire shows 250,000 to 350,000 clones, nearly 90% found once; its top ten account for about 1%. Those who participated ranged in age from 18 to 89 years and resided in about two dozen US areas. The CDR3 runs to 15 residues. Looked up from germline, CDR1 is SGHTA and CDR2 is FQGTGA. Trimming took off 0 bases at V and 8 bases at J, with 16 bases between the two ends. Sequencing used PBMCs or T cells enriched from blood (not recorded which). The chain joins TRBV7-3 to TRBJ1-2; no reliable D call. This receptor was identified in a woman between 25 and 40 years old who had recovered from COVID-19. CDR3 in amino acids: CASSLTLDPAGGYTF. The CDR3 DNA reads TGTGCCAGCAGCTTAACGTTGGACCCTGCGGGAGGCTACACCTTC.